The 14 T cell receptor beta chains below come from one sample, sequenced in a study of blood T cell repertoires in COVID-19. The data were produced by immunoSEQ multiplex PCR, yet TCRdb's version contains in-frame clones alone and is incomplete. Altogether approximately 190,000 clones are present, roughly 80% being singletons, with the ten largest covering around 14%. The sample consisted of peripheral blood. These receptors originate from a man aged 25 to 40 with active or convalescent COVID-19.

V and J are TRBV6-1 and TRBJ1-2; 8 nucleotides match TRBD1. Looked up from germline, CDR1 is MNHNS and CDR2 is SASEGT. Unmatched junction bases numbered 8, after V lost 1 base and J lost 4 bases. This CDR3 has 16 residues. The DNA of the CDR3 is TGTGCCAGCAGTGAAGGTCTTGGACAGGGTACCTATGGCTACACCTTC. Its translation is CASSEGLGQGTYGYTF.

This chain connects TRBV14 to TRBJ1-1, with D hard to call. The germline V gene has CDR1 SGHDN and CDR2 FVKESK. V was pared by 4 bases and J by 1 base, with 7 bases between. The CDR3 is 13 amino acids. The CDR3 loop is CASSRGRNTEAFF. The CDR3 nucleotides are TGTGCCAGCAGCCGTGGCCGGAACACTGAAGCTTTCTTT.

The J gene is TRBJ1-6, the V gene TRBV21-1; the table's D call, TRBD1, has no DNA check behind it. TRBV21-1 is noted as a pseudogene. The CDR3 is 14 amino acids. The CDR3 DNA follows: TGTGCCAGCGGAGGGACAGACTATAATTCACCCCTCCACTTT. This gives the protein CASGGTDYNSPLHF.

This clone was found a few times. The chain couples TRBV7-2 to TRBJ1-2; 7 bases match TRBD1. In germline, CDR1 is SGHTA, CDR2 FQGNSA. The CDR3 is 15 residues long. The V and J ends lost 1 base and 6 bases, in that order; junction bases with no gene match: 8. CDR3 nucleotides: TGTGCCAGCAGCTTAGGGGCAGGGGGATTCAATGGCTACACCTTC. Translating it yields CASSLGAGGFNGYTF.

The chain recombines TRBV11-2 with TRBJ2-5; tentative D call: TRBD1 (6 bases). This CDR3 has 14 amino acids. V lost 5 bases to trimming and J lost 2 bases, with 12 bases between them. CDR1 SGHAT and CDR2 FQNNGV come from the germline V gene. This CDR3 is CASSQRQVQETQYF. In DNA form, the CDR3 reads TGTGCCAGCAGCCAAAGACAGGTTCAAGAGACCCAGTACTTC.

This clone was counted only a few times. The chain uses TRBV27 and TRBJ2-5; D ambiguous. This CDR3 spans 14 amino acids. The V end was cut by 4 bases, the J end by 1 base, with 10 bases between. CDR1 is MNHEY and CDR2 is SMNVEV in the germline V gene (reference sequence). The DNA of the CDR3 is TGTGCCAGCAGTTCTAGATCTGGCCAAGAGACCCAGTACTTC. Its protein product is CASSSRSGQETQYF.

The chain carries TRBV5-1 and TRBJ1-1, with 9 bases fitting TRBD1. Germline CDR1 and CDR2: SGHRS and YFSETQ. V gave up 4 bases and J gave up 1 base; unmatched junction bases: 5. The CDR3 spans 15 residues. The CDR3: CASSPSGQGNTEAFF. As DNA, the CDR3 is TGCGCCAGCAGCCCGTCGGGACAGGGGAACACTGAAGCTTTCTTT.

The rearrangement links TRBV28 to TRBJ1-4; a possible D gene is TRBD1 (5 bases). Between the trimmed V and J ends, which lost 5 bases and 4 bases, there was a span of 17 bases. Germline assignment: CDR1 MDHEN and CDR2 SYDVKM. CDR3 length: 16 amino acids. The CDR3, as DNA: TGTGCCAGCAGTATTTACGGGGACTTAGGTAATGAAAAACTGTTTTTT. This sequence encodes CASSIYGDLGNEKLFF.

The gene calls are TRBV10-2 and TRBJ2-6; D uncertain. Germline CDR1 reads WSHSY; CDR2 reads SAAADI. The CDR3 runs to 19 residues. Trimming removed 2 bases at V and 0 bases at J, with 17 bases between. CDR3 in DNA: TGCGCCAGCAGTGAGAGTTGGGCCAGAGAATACTCTGGGGCCAACGTCCTGACTTTC. Protein product: CASSESWAREYSGANVLTF.

This clone was counted once. At the DNA level, this CDR3 is encoded by other sequences in the same sample as well. The chain joins TRBV27 to TRBJ1-5, with D possibly being TRBD1 (6 bases). Trimming took off 11 bases at V and 4 bases at J, with 9 bases between the two ends. Per germline, CDR1 MNHEY and CDR2 SMNVEV (reference sequence). There are 11 residues in the CDR3. CDR3 region: CASGANQPQHF. DNA for the CDR3: TGTGCCTCAGGGGCAAATCAGCCCCAGCATTTT.

The chain uses TRBV27 and TRBJ1-5; TRBD1 is a possible D gene (6 bases). The CDR3 contains 14 residues. V shed 5 bases and J shed 0 bases, with 8 bases lying between them. Germline assignment: CDR1 MNHEY and CDR2 SMNVEV (reference sequence). CDR3 sequence reads: CASSTQGSNQPQHF. CDR3 DNA sequence: TGTGCCAGCAGTACACAGGGTAGCAATCAGCCCCAGCATTTT.

This rearrangement joins TRBV5-6 to TRBJ1-4, with 8 bases fitting TRBD1. Germline CDR1 SGHDT, CDR2 YYEEEE. This CDR3 spans 14 amino acids. J was trimmed by 7 bases and V by 2 bases; bases with no gene match: 4. As DNA, the CDR3 is TGTGCCAGCAGCTTACAGGGGGAAGGTGAAAAACTGTTTTTT. Protein: CASSLQGEGEKLFF.

The chain employs TRBV7-9 and TRBJ2-2; the match to TRBD2 covers 10 bases. This CDR3 region has 16 residues. CDR1 and CDR2 from the germline V gene are SEHNR and FQNEAQ (reference sequence). CDR3 amino acids: CAERLAGVLGSGELFF. The CDR3, as DNA: TGTGCTGAGCGGCTAGCGGGAGTTCTGGGATCCGGGGAGCTGTTTTTT.

The CDR3 bases are TGTGCTAGTGGTCAAGGGGGATTCGACACCGGGGAGCTGTTTTTT. Translating it yields CASGQGGFDTGELFF. V is TRBV12-5 and J is TRBJ2-2; a weak D match, TRBD1 (6 bases). Trimming removed 5 bases at V and 3 bases at J, with 13 bases between. Germline-derived CDR1 and CDR2 are LGHNT and FRNRAP. The CDR3 contains 15 residues.